The 4 T cell receptor beta chains in this list originate from one sample, sequenced in a study of blood T cell repertoires in COVID-19. Here immunoSEQ multiplex PCR was the method, and the copy in TCRdb shows in-frame clones only, minus some. This sample carries 140,000 to 150,000 clones, approximately 80% of them seen once, and the ten largest clones take 8% to 9%. The sequencing sample was made of peripheral blood. Every receptor here comes from a human donor with acute or convalescent COVID-19. The donor label of this sample is uncertain.

The chain has TRBV2 and TRBJ1-2, with 10 bases that match TRBD1. After removal of 4 bases from V and 7 bases from J, the junction contained 3 bases not matched to a gene. Germline CDR1 SNHLY, CDR2 FYNNEI. The CDR3 covers 13 residues. CDR3 sequence: CASSGRDRGGYTF. The DNA for the CDR3 is TGTGCCAGCAGTGGCCGGGACAGGGGTGGCTACACCTTC.

V is TRBV20-1 and J is TRBJ2-5, with no clear D. Germline-derived CDR1 and CDR2 are DFQATT and SNEGSKA (reference sequence). Trimming pared 3 bases from V and 4 bases from J, leaving 9 bases between. The CDR3 contains 12 residues. The CDR3 loop is CSASRGGETQYF. Written as DNA, the CDR3 is TGCAGTGCTAGTCGCGGCGGAGAGACCCAGTACTTC.

Details on this clone: At one end, the junction sequence differs from germline, possibly due to a read error. This chain joins TRBV19 and TRBJ1-5; 7 nucleotides line up with TRBD1. Germline assignment: CDR1 LNHDA and CDR2 SQIVND (reference sequence). The CDR3 sequence is 16 residues long. CDR3 DNA: TGTGCCGGTAGCCCGGGAAGGGGGCAATTCAATCAGCCCCAGCATTTT. It specifies CAGSPGRGQFNQPQHF.

This chain joins TRBV19 and TRBJ1-5; weak D call: TRBD1 (6 bases). Per germline, CDR1 LNHDA and CDR2 SQIVND (reference sequence). The CDR3 extends over 14 amino acids. V shed 5 bases and J shed 1 base, with 9 bases lying between them. The CDR3 sequence: CASSSGASNQPQHF. The CDR3 nucleotides are TGTGCCAGTAGTTCAGGGGCCAGCAATCAGCCCCAGCATTTT.